The clone carrying this T cell receptor beta chain was picked up one time. The antigen remains undetermined. Naive CD8 populations comprised CD45RO-negative cells positively selected for CCR7, excluding terminally differentiated effector memory CD45RA+ cells. The sample comes from a study of shared clonotypes between healthy human individuals. Some clones are missing from TCRdb's copy, which holds only in-frame ones; the method was immunoSEQ multiplex PCR. The sample shows hundreds of thousands of clones, roughly 95% of them seen only once. Study-level findings and limits: Estimated richness was generally greater in naive than memory subsets.

V dropped 0 bases and J dropped 6; count of bases not matched to a gene: 15. Germline V gene lookup returns CDR1 SGHNT and CDR2 YYREEE (reference sequence). The CDR3 is 18 amino acids. The chain uses TRBV5-4 and TRBJ1-2; 9 bases are a match to TRBD1. Sequenced input: naive CD8+ T cells sorted from blood. This sequence was found in a woman aged 30 to 39 in good health. The CDR3 DNA follows: TGTGCCAGCAGCTTGGAGCGGGACAGGGAGCTCGCTTTCGATGGCTACACCTTC. It yields the protein CASSLERDRELAFDGYTF.